The 21 T cell receptor beta chains listed next were all sequenced from one sample in a study of radiotherapy plus CTLA-4 blockade in lung cancer. Assay: immunoSEQ multiplex PCR; the TCRdb copy retains only in-frame clones and omits some. Of around 82,000 clones listed, more than 75% were seen once; the top ten hold 16%. Specimen: peripheral blood, collected from a patient treated with radiotherapy plus ipilimumab. These receptor sequences come from a human donor with non-small cell lung cancer that progressed on radiotherapy plus ipilimumab.

The CDR3 region has the DNA TGTGCCAGTAGTATATTAGCGGGGGGGCGGGAGACCCAGTACTTC. It codes for CASSILAGGRETQYF. The chain joins TRBV19 to TRBJ2-5; 11 nucleotides align to TRBD2. Germline CDR1 and CDR2: LNHDA and SQIVND (reference sequence). The junction had 4 bases not matched to a gene; V was cut back by 2 bases and J by 5 bases. This CDR3 is built from 15 residues.

A word on this clone: The germline gene is not matched at one end of the junction; a read error may be the cause. J is TRBJ2-6 and V is TRBV29-1; 8 nucleotides line up with TRBD1. This CDR3 spans 16 amino acids. Germline CDR1 SQVTM, CDR2 ANQGSEA. As DNA, the CDR3 is TGCAGCGTTGGGGACCCAGGGGGCCCTGGGGCCAACGTCCGGACTTTC. Its protein is CSVGDPGGPGANVRTF. The full variable domain, rest sourced from reference TRBV29-1 and TRBJ2-6, is SAVISQKPSRDICQRGTSLTIQCQVDSQVTMMFWYRQQPGQSLTLIATANQGSEATYESGFVIDKFPISRPNLTFSTLTVSNMSPEDSSIYLCSVGDPGGPGANVRTFGAGSRLTVL.

This chain joins TRBV7-2 and TRBJ2-3; D unclear. V gave up 5 bases and J gave up 2 bases, with 11 bases separating them. The CDR3 has 14 residues. CDR1 is SGHTA, CDR2 FQGNSA, per germline. The CDR3 nucleotides read TGTGCCAGCAGCCCCCTCAAATCCACAGATACGCAGTATTTT. Protein sequence: CASSPLKSTDTQYF.

The genes are TRBV5-1 and TRBJ1-1, with 10 nucleotides matching TRBD1. The germline V gene encodes CDR1 SGHRS and CDR2 YFSETQ. This CDR3 region has 16 residues. V trimming: 0 bases; J trimming: 0 bases; junction bases outside the gene matches: 2. CDR3 bases: TGCGCCAGCAGCTTGGGGACAGGGGGAATGAACACTGAAGCTTTCTTT. It translates to CASSLGTGGMNTEAFF. Combining the CDR3 with reference TRBV5-1 and TRBJ1-1 gives the whole variable domain KAGVTQTPRYLIKTRGQQVTLSCSPISGHRSVSWYQQTPGQGLQFLFEYFSETQRNKGNFPGRFSGRQFSNSRSEMNVSTLELGDSALYLCASSLGTGGMNTEAFFGQGTRLTVV.

The V and J genes are TRBV7-2 and TRBJ2-7; 8 nucleotides agree with TRBD1. Germline lookup yields CDR1 SGHTA and CDR2 FQGNSA. The CDR3 totals 14 residues. Trimming cost V 6 bases and J 3 bases; bases outside gene matches: 7. The CDR3 loop is CASSVPGQVYEQYF. DNA for the CDR3: TGTGCCAGCAGTGTACCGGGACAGGTCTACGAGCAGTACTTC.

The genes are TRBV6-1 and TRBJ1-1, with TRBD1 as a possible D gene (6 bases). Germline lookup yields CDR1 MNHNS and CDR2 SASEGT. The CDR3 is 15 residues long. Trimming pared 5 bases from V and 4 bases from J, leaving 17 bases between. The CDR3 DNA is TGTGCCAGCAGTCCGGGATGGGGGGCCGGCACTGAAGCTTTCTTT. Protein sequence: CASSPGWGAGTEAFF.

The chain is built from TRBV2 and TRBJ2-5, with 9 bases matching TRBD1. Trimming removed 6 bases from V and 4 bases from J; junction bases left unmatched: 6. Germline V gene sequence: CDR1 SNHLY, CDR2 FYNNEI. The CDR3 runs 14 residues. The CDR3 DNA is TGTGCCAGCAGGGGGACAGGGTACGGAGAGACCCAGTACTTC. It is translated as CASRGTGYGETQYF.

This clone was seen once. The chain couples TRBV9 to TRBJ1-5, with TRBD1 identical over 10 bases. CDR1 is SGDLS, CDR2 YYNGEE, per germline. This CDR3 has 16 amino acids. The junction had 5 bases not matched to a gene; V was cut back by 0 bases and J by 5 bases. CDR3 residues: CASSVGIGTGDQPQHF. The CDR3 region has the DNA TGTGCCAGCAGCGTAGGAATCGGGACAGGGGATCAGCCCCAGCATTTT.

A word on this clone: Distinct nucleotide sequences in the sample also encode this CDR3. This chain connects TRBV6-5 to TRBJ1-2, with D perhaps matching TRBD1 (5 bases). V lost 2 bases and J 2 bases, leaving 9 bases between the germline ends. This CDR3 has 14 residues. The V gene's germline CDR1 is MNHEY and CDR2 SVGAGI. For the CDR3, the DNA is TGTGCCAGCAGTTACGGGACGGGGAACTATGGCTACACCTTC. It yields the protein CASSYGTGNYGYTF.

This rearrangement joins TRBV5-1 to TRBJ1-1, with D unclear. The CDR3 sequence is 14 residues long. Germline CDR1 and CDR2: SGHRS and YFSETQ. The V end was cut by 0 bases, the J end by 0 bases, with 6 bases between. As DNA, the CDR3 is TGCGCCAGCAGCTTGGCGGGTATGAACACTGAAGCTTTCTTT. Translation: CASSLAGMNTEAFF.

This chain joins TRBV7-3 and TRBJ2-3; maybe TRBD2 (7 bases). Trimming took off 8 bases at V and 2 bases at J, with 14 bases between the two ends. Germline CDR1 SGHTA, CDR2 FQGTGA. The CDR3 is made up of 14 amino acids. The CDR3 spells CASGPGGITDTQYF. For the CDR3, the DNA is TGTGCCAGCGGTCCGGGGGGCATCACAGATACGCAGTATTTT.

The J gene is TRBJ2-4, the V gene TRBV7-2; D call uncertain. The CDR3 has 13 amino acids. The V gene's germline CDR1 is SGHTA and CDR2 FQGNSA. Trimming took off 5 bases at V and 0 bases at J, with 5 bases between the two ends. The CDR3 DNA reads TGTGCCAGCAGCGTCCTAGCCAAAAACATTCAGTACTTC. This encodes CASSVLAKNIQYF.

The V gene is TRBV14, the J gene TRBJ2-7; 9 nucleotides line up with TRBD2. The CDR3 loop spans 14 amino acids. Germline V gives CDR1 SGHDN, CDR2 FVKESK. V lost 1 base, J lost 3 bases, and 1 base stayed unmatched. The CDR3 DNA follows: TGTGCCAGCAGCCAAGGAGCGGGAGGCTACGAGCAGTACTTC. This translates into CASSQGAGGYEQYF.

CDR3 nucleotide sequence: TGTGCCAGCAGCTTTGCCCACTCCTACGAGCAGTACTTC. It codes for CASSFAHSYEQYF. This sequence joins TRBV7-9 and TRBJ2-7, with D unresolved. The V end was cut by 3 bases, the J end by 0 bases, with 6 bases between. Germline lookup yields CDR1 SEHNR and CDR2 FQNEAQ (reference sequence). The CDR3 covers 13 residues.

The rearrangement uses TRBV4-2 and TRBJ2-3; D perhaps matches TRBD2 (6 bases). Per germline, CDR1 LGHNA and CDR2 YNFKEQ. Trimming took 0 bases from V and 2 from J, leaving 15 bases between them. The length of the CDR3 is 17 residues. This CDR3 is CASSQERGPGPTDTQYF. In DNA, the CDR3 is TGTGCCAGCAGCCAAGAGCGGGGCCCCGGCCCCACAGATACGCAGTATTTT.

The gene calls are TRBV18 and TRBJ1-6; TRBD1 matches 7 bases. CDR3 length: 15 residues. J lost 5 bases, V lost 4 bases, and 5 bases had no gene match. Germline loops: CDR1 KGHSH, CDR2 LQKENI. CDR3 residues: CASSLGTDNNSPLHF. In DNA, the CDR3 is TGTGCCAGCTCACTCGGGACAGACAATAATTCACCCCTCCACTTT.

This chain uses TRBV7-2 with TRBJ1-2; D perhaps matches TRBD1 (6 bases). The CDR3 is 14 residues long. The germline V gene encodes CDR1 SGHTA and CDR2 FQGNSA. V was cut by 4 bases and J by 4 bases, with 13 bases left in between. The CDR3 bases are TGTGCCAGCAGCTCTACTACAGGGTTCTATGGCTACACCTTC. Protein sequence: CASSSTTGFYGYTF.

This rearrangement joins TRBV5-1 to TRBJ2-1, with 9 nucleotides matching TRBD1. The CDR3 is 16 residues long. The germline V gene encodes CDR1 SGHRS and CDR2 YFSETQ. The V segment lost 4 bases and the J segment 7 bases; nucleotides outside the gene matches: 12. CDR3 amino acids: CASSPRPGQGVNEQFF. As DNA, the CDR3 is TGCGCCAGCAGCCCTCGACCGGGACAGGGTGTGAATGAGCAGTTCTTC.

This clone was observed once. The chain combines TRBV5-1 with TRBJ1-3, with D perhaps TRBD1 (5 bases). Germline V gives CDR1 SGHRS, CDR2 YFSETQ. The CDR3 loop spans 15 amino acids. V was clipped by 3 bases and J by 2 bases, with 12 bases between them. CDR3: CASSSTGVPGNTIYF. The CDR3, as DNA: TGCGCCAGCAGCTCTACAGGAGTACCTGGAAACACCATATATTTT.

The chain couples TRBV7-9 to TRBJ1-2; 7 bases align to TRBD1. The CDR3 runs to 17 residues. CDR1 SEHNR and CDR2 FQNEAQ come from the germline V gene (reference sequence). J was trimmed by 5 bases and V by 5 bases; bases with no gene match: 17. The CDR3 bases are TGTGCCAGCAGCCCTGGCGGGACAGAGTCTTTAGGGTATGGCTACACCTTC. Translation: CASSPGGTESLGYGYTF.

The rearrangement uses TRBV28 and TRBJ2-1; 7 nucleotides agree with TRBD1. The CDR3 consists of 15 residues. The V and J ends lost 6 bases and 3 bases, in that order; junction bases with no gene match: 8. CDR1 MDHEN and CDR2 SYDVKM come from the germline V gene. The CDR3 reads CASRQGTGVYNEQFF. CDR3 sequence (DNA): TGTGCCAGCAGGCAGGGAACAGGGGTCTACAATGAGCAGTTCTTC.